The 26 T cell receptor beta chains reported below all come from one sample, sequenced in a study of T cell repertoires in cytomegalovirus infection. What these receptors recognize is not known. Each CDR3 protein gets one entry after TCRdb re-called the reads with MiXCR. Found here are some 920,000 distinct CDR3 sequences, around 30% of them singletons; the top ten hold 11% to 15%. The source was cultured CD8+ T cells from PBMCs, collected from culture after CMV antigen stimulation. All receptors come from a human donor in good health (CMV status not recorded). Some clones in this sample may be carry-over from other donors' samples.

The CDR3 bases are TGTGCCACCAAGTCTAGCGGGGGTAGCACAGATACGCAGTATTTT. Amino acids: CATKSSGGSTDTQYF. The chain employs TRBV6-5 and TRBJ2-3; 10 bases match TRBD2. The V segment lost 10 bases and the J segment 0 bases; nucleotides outside the gene matches: 7. CDR3 length: 15 residues. Looked up from germline, CDR1 is MNHEY and CDR2 is SVGAGI.

For this clonotype: One end of the junction fails to match germline, which may point to a read error. The chain combines TRBV6-8 with TRBJ2-3, with D uncertain. The CDR3 extends over 15 amino acids. Germline values: CDR1 MNHGY, CDR2 SAAAGT. The CDR3 coding sequence is TGTGTCAGCAGCTGGAAACCCCTCGGCACAGATACGCAGTATTTT. Protein: CVSSWKPLGTDTQYF.

In this sample, this clonotype turned up many times. The rearrangement uses TRBV7-6 and TRBJ2-5, with D possibly being TRBD2 (6 bases). In germline, CDR1 is SGHVS, CDR2 FNYEAQ. The CDR3 spans 15 residues. V was shortened by 5 bases and J by 4 bases, with 17 bases between the two germline ends. The CDR3, as DNA: TGTGCCAGCAGCCGAAGCCAGGCGGGGTTAGAGACCCAGTACTTC. Translation gives CASSRSQAGLETQYF.

Many counts were recorded for this clonotype. The chain uses TRBV7-2 and TRBJ1-1, with D perhaps matching TRBD1 (5 bases). Germline V lookup: CDR1 SGHTA, CDR2 FQGNSA. The V end lost 0 bases, the J end lost 1 base, and 27 bases lay between the germline ends. The CDR3 runs 21 residues. CDR3 bases: TGTGCCAGCAGCTTAGCGCTTCCGGGGCAGGGAGGCGATCGGGGGAACACTGAAGCTTTCTTT. This sequence encodes CASSLALPGQGGDRGNTEAFF.

J is TRBJ2-7 and V is TRBV10-3; D is unresolved. V lost 11 bases and J 7 bases, leaving 18 bases between the germline ends. The CDR3 loop spans 12 amino acids. Germline V gene sequence: CDR1 ENHRY, CDR2 SYGVKD. CDR3 DNA sequence: TGTGCCTCCCAAGGGTGTAGTTCTGAGCAGTACTTC. Translated: CASQGCSSEQYF.

This clonotype was found many times. This rearrangement joins TRBV7-2 to TRBJ1-3; 9 positions agree with TRBD1. Germline V gene sequence: CDR1 SGHTA, CDR2 FQGNSA. V lost 2 bases, J lost 2 bases, and 1 base stayed unmatched. This CDR3 has 15 amino acids. CDR3 DNA sequence: TGTGCCAGCAGCTTAAACAGGGGGCCTGGAAACACCATATATTTT. As protein: CASSLNRGPGNTIYF.

This clonotype was observed at least ten times. The chain employs TRBV28 and TRBJ1-2; D remains unclear. V lost 6 bases to trimming and J lost 6 bases, with 20 bases between them. CDR1 and CDR2 (germline): MDHEN, SYDVKM. The CDR3 has 15 residues. The CDR3 spells CASRINPGEADGYTF. The CDR3 DNA is TGTGCCAGCAGGATTAACCCCGGGGAGGCGGATGGCTACACCTTC.

The V gene is TRBV7-8, the J gene TRBJ2-2; D unclear. The CDR3 length is 17 residues. Germline-derived CDR1 and CDR2 are SGHVS and FQNEAQ. Trimming removed 5 bases at V and 0 bases at J, with 16 bases between. The CDR3 reads CASSTPQNLSNTGELFF. The DNA for the CDR3 is TGTGCCAGCAGCACTCCGCAGAACCTTTCGAACACCGGGGAGCTGTTTTTT. Complete variable domain (other parts from reference TRBV7-8 and TRBJ2-2): GAGVSQSPRYKVAKRGQDVALRCDPISGHVSLFWYQQALGQGPEFLTYFQNEAQLDKSGLPSDRFFAERPEGSVSTLKIQRTQQEDSAVYLCASSTPQNLSNTGELFFGEGSRLTVL.

The chain uses TRBV12-3 or TRBV12-4 and TRBJ2-7; 12 bases line up with TRBD1. CDR3 length equals 17 residues. Trimming at V came to 5 bases and at J to 4 bases, leaving 12 bases not matched to a gene. The CDR3 DNA is TGTGCCAGCAGTCAACCTACCGGGACAGGGGGCGTATACGAGCAGTACTTC. Amino acids: CASSQPTGTGGVYEQYF.

The chain carries TRBV9 and TRBJ1-1, with D hard to call. CDR1 is SGDLS, CDR2 YYNGEE, per germline. CDR3 length equals 15 residues. Trimming left V 4 bases short and J 3 bases short, with 16 bases between. CDR3 residues: CASSPFQERDTEAFF. The CDR3 DNA sequence: TGTGCCAGCAGCCCCTTCCAGGAGCGGGACACTGAAGCTTTCTTT.

The chain combines TRBV4-2 with TRBJ1-2; unclear D gene. V was shortened by 0 bases and J by 2 bases, with 16 bases between the two germline ends. CDR3 size: 17 residues. Germline CDR1 is LGHNA and CDR2 is YNFKEQ. The chain's CDR3 is CASSQEGPGGGNYGYTF. In DNA, the CDR3 is TGTGCCAGCAGCCAAGAAGGCCCAGGAGGAGGGAACTATGGCTACACCTTC.

This clonotype was detected a few times. The V gene is TRBV20-1, the J gene TRBJ2-3; 9 bases map to TRBD1. The CDR3 runs 14 residues. Trimming took 6 bases from V and 3 from J; bases not matched to a gene: 7. CDR1 DFQATT and CDR2 SNEGSKA come from the germline V gene (reference sequence). For the CDR3, the DNA is TGCAGTGCGCTGGACAGGGGCGAAACAGATACGCAGTATTTT. As protein: CSALDRGETDTQYF.

This clonotype has more than one count but fewer than ten. The V call is TRBV4-1, the J call TRBJ2-7; 8 positions match TRBD2. V gave up 4 bases and J gave up 4 bases; unmatched junction bases: 9. Germline V CDR1 and CDR2: MGHRA, YSYEKL. The CDR3 has 15 residues. For the CDR3, the DNA is TGCGCCAGCAGCCTAGCCTTAGGCGGGGGGTACGAGCAGTACGTC. Translating gives CASSLALGGGYEQYV.

This clonotype was recorded at least ten times. The chain uses TRBV6-1 and TRBJ2-3, with 8 bases fitting TRBD1. CDR3 length: 16 amino acids. Germline values: CDR1 MNHNS, CDR2 SASEGT. V was pared by 0 bases and J by 1 base, with 3 bases of the junction left unmatched. The CDR3 sequence is CASSEAAGQGTDTQYF. CDR3 DNA sequence: TGTGCCAGCAGTGAAGCGGCGGGACAGGGCACAGATACGCAGTATTTT.

To note about this clonotype: The germline gene is not matched at one end of the junction; a read error may be the cause. The chain uses TRBV6-8 and TRBJ1-5; D gene uncertain. Germline V gene data show CDR1 as MNHGY and CDR2 as SAAAGT. There are 16 residues in the CDR3. CDR3: CATTDGWGGSNQPRHF. CDR3 nucleotides: TGTGCTACCACGGACGGATGGGGTGGTAGCAATCAGCCCCGGCATTTT.

The chain recombines TRBV11-2 with TRBJ2-3, with D perhaps matching TRBD1 (7 bases). The CDR3 is made up of 17 amino acids. Germline loops: CDR1 SGHAT, CDR2 FQNNGV. Trimming cost V 5 bases and J 4 bases, with 22 bases left between them. In nucleotides, the CDR3 is TGTGCCAGCAGCCTTCGGGGGACAGCCAAGGGCCCAGATACGCAGTATTTT. The encoded protein is CASSLRGTAKGPDTQYF. The full variable domain, rest sourced from reference TRBV11-2 and TRBJ2-3, is EAGVAQSPRYKIIEKRQSVAFWCNPISGHATLYWYQQILGQGPKLLIQFQNNGVVDDSQLPKDRFSAERLKGVDSTLKIQPAKLEDSAVYLCASSLRGTAKGPDTQYFGPGTRLTVL.

The CDR3 DNA is TGTGCCAGCAGTAAAGGGACAACTGAAGCTTTCTTT. Its translation: CASSKGTTEAFF. The chain couples TRBV9 to TRBJ1-1, with D perhaps TRBD1 (6 bases). V was clipped by 5 bases and J by 5 bases, with 10 bases between them. Per the germline V gene, CDR1 is SGDLS and CDR2 is YYNGEE. This CDR3 has 12 residues.

The chain uses TRBV9 and TRBJ2-2; 8 positions agree with TRBD1. The V and J ends lost 3 bases and 5 bases, in that order; junction bases with no gene match: 6. CDR1 and CDR2 (germline): SGDLS, YYNGEE. The CDR3 has 15 amino acids. The CDR3 sequence: CASSAGTGGTGELFF. In nucleotides, the CDR3 is TGTGCCAGCAGCGCGGGAACAGGGGGGACCGGGGAGCTGTTTTTT. The full variable domain, with the rest looked up from reference TRBV9 and TRBJ2-2, is DSGVTQTPKHLITATGQRVTLRCSPRSGDLSVYWYQQSLDQGLQFLIQYYNGEERAKGNILERFSAQQFPDLHSELNLSSLELGDSALYFCASSAGTGGTGELFFGEGSRLTVL.

The chain couples TRBV19 to TRBJ1-2; no definite D call. The germline V gene has CDR1 LNHDA and CDR2 SQIVND (reference sequence). Trimming pared 4 bases from V and 4 bases from J, leaving 22 bases between. This CDR3 comprises 17 residues. CDR3 sequence reads: CASSSLKDGPGSYGYTF. CDR3 in DNA: TGTGCCAGTAGTAGTTTAAAGGACGGGCCTGGGAGCTATGGCTACACCTTC. Complete variable domain (other parts from reference TRBV19 and TRBJ1-2): DGGITQSPKYLFRKEGQNVTLSCEQNLNHDAMYWYRQDPGQGLRLIYYSQIVNDFQKGDIAEGYSVSREKKESFPLTVTSAQKNPTAFYLCASSSLKDGPGSYGYTFGSGTRLTVV.

The chain couples TRBV19 to TRBJ1-1; D is perhaps TRBD1 (6 bases). The CDR3 totals 12 residues. Germline V gives CDR1 LNHDA, CDR2 SQIVND (reference sequence). V dropped 8 bases and J dropped 1 base, with 8 bases sitting between them. CDR3 DNA: TGTGCCAGTGGGACACCGAACACTGAAGCTTTCTTT. Amino acids: CASGTPNTEAFF.

This rearrangement joins TRBV7-8 to TRBJ1-6; no definite D call. Trimming shortened V by 3 bases and J by 7 bases, and 19 bases separated the two germline ends. From germline, CDR1 is SGHVS and CDR2 FQNEAQ. The CDR3 is 17 residues long. The CDR3 region has the DNA TGTGCCAGCAGCTTTTTTACCCCGGGAAGCGGGAATTCACCCCTCCACTTT. It is translated as CASSFFTPGSGNSPLHF.

This clonotype was detected a few times. The chain uses TRBV6-1 and TRBJ1-1; D is unresolved. This CDR3 comprises 11 residues. Germline V CDR1 and CDR2: MNHNS, SASEGT. The germline V and J ends were trimmed by 1 base and 6 bases, with 3 bases remaining between them. CDR3 coding DNA: TGTGCCAGCAGTGAAGAGCCTGAAGCTTTCTTT. Translation gives CASSEEPEAFF.

This chain connects TRBV12-3 or TRBV12-4 to TRBJ1-6; 8 bases map to TRBD1. The J segment lost 7 bases and the V segment lost 3 bases, leaving 8 bases of the junction unmatched. The length of the CDR3 is 16 residues. The CDR3 protein is CASSFVLTGENSPLHF. The CDR3 DNA reads TGTGCCAGCAGTTTCGTTCTGACAGGGGAAAATTCACCCCTCCACTTT.

CDR3 region: CASTNRVDTGELFF. For the CDR3, the DNA is TGTGCCAGCACTAACAGGGTCGACACCGGGGAGCTGTTTTTT. The chain joins TRBV11-2 to TRBJ2-2; D possibly corresponds to TRBD1 (6 bases). Trimming left V 7 bases short and J 3 bases short, with 12 bases between. CDR3 length: 14 amino acids. Germline V lookup: CDR1 SGHAT, CDR2 FQNNGV.

This clonotype was found a few times. This chain uses TRBV19 with TRBJ2-3; TRBD2 matches at 7 bases. V shed 9 bases and J 1 base; nucleotides not matched to a gene: 7. CDR3 length: 14 residues. CDR1 and CDR2 (germline): LNHDA, SQIVND (reference sequence). DNA of the CDR3: TGTGCCAGCCACACGGCGGGGGGCACAGATACGCAGTATTTT. Amino acids: CASHTAGGTDTQYF.

V usage is TRBV7-9 and J usage is TRBJ2-3, with TRBD2 identical over 10 bases. The CDR3 runs 19 residues. In germline, CDR1 is SEHNR, CDR2 FQNEAQ (reference sequence). With V trimmed by 0 bases and J by 0 bases, 9 bases remained unmatched. The DNA of the CDR3 is TGTGCCAGCAGCTTAGCAGCTAGCGGGGGCCCAACTAGCACAGATACGCAGTATTTT. Encoded protein: CASSLAASGGPTSTDTQYF.